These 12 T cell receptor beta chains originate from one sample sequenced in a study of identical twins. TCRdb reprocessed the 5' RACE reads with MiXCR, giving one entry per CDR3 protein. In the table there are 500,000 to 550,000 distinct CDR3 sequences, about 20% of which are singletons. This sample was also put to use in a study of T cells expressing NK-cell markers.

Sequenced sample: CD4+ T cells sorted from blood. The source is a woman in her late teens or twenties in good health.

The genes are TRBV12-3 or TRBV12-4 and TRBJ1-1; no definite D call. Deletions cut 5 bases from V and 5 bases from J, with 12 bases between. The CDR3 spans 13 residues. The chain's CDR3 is CASSRTRATEAFF. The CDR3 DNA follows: TGTGCCAGCAGTCGGACGAGGGCTACTGAAGCTTTCTTT.

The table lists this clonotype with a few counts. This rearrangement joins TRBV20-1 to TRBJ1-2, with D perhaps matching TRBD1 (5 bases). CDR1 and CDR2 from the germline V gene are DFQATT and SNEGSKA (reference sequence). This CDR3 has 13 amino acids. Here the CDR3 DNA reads TGCGGAGGGACGACCGATACTAACTATGGCTACACCTTC. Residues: CGGTTDTNYGYTF.

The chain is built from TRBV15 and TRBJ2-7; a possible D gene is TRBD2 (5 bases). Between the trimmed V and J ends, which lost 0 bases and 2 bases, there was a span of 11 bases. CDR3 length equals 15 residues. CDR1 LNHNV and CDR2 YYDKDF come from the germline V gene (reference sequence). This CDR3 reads CATSRERRAAYEQYF. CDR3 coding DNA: TGTGCCACCAGCAGAGAAAGGCGAGCGGCCTACGAGCAGTACTTC.

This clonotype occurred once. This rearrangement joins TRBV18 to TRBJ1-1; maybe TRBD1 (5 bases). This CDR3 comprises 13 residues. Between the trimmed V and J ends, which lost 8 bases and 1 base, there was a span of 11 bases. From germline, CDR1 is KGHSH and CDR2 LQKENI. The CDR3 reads CASRDQPNTEAFF. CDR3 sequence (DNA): TGTGCCAGCCGGGACCAGCCGAACACTGAAGCTTTCTTT.

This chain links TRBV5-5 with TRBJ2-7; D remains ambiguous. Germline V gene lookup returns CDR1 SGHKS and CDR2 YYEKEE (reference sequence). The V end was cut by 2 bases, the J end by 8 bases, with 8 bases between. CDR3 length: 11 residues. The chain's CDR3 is CASSLPGQQYF. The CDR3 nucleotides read TGTGCCAGCAGCTTACCCGGTCAGCAGTACTTC.

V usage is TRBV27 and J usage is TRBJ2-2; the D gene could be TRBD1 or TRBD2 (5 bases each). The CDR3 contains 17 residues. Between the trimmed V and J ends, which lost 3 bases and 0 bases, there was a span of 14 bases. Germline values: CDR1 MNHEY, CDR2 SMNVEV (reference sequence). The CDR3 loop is CASSFFGLGPNTGELFF. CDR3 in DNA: TGTGCCAGCAGTTTTTTCGGACTGGGGCCGAACACCGGGGAGCTGTTTTTT.

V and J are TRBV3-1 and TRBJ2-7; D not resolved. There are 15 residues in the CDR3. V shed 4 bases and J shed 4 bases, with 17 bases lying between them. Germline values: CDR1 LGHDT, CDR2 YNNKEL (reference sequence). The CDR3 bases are TGTGCCAGCAGCCGCCTCATGGTGTCCGATTACGAGCAGTACTTC. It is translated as CASSRLMVSDYEQYF.

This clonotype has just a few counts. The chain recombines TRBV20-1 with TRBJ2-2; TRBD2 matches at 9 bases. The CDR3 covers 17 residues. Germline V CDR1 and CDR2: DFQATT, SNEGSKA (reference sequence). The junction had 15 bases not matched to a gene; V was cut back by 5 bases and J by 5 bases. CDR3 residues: CSAQSPAGGIITGELFF. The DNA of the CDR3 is TGCAGTGCTCAGAGCCCAGCGGGAGGAATAATTACCGGGGAGCTGTTTTTT.

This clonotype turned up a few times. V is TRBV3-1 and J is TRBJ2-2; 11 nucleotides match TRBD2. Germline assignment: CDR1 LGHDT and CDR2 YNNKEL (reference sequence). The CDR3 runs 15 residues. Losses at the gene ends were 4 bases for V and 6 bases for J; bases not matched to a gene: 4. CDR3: CASSPIAGGAGELFF. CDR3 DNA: TGTGCCAGCAGCCCTATAGCGGGAGGGGCCGGGGAGCTGTTTTTT.

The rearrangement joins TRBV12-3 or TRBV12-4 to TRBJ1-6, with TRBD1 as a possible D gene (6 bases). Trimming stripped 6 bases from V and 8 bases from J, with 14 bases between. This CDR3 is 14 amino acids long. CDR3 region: CASSLRGKHSPLHF. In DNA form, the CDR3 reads TGTGCCAGCAGCCTGAGGGGGAAACATTCACCCCTCCACTTT.

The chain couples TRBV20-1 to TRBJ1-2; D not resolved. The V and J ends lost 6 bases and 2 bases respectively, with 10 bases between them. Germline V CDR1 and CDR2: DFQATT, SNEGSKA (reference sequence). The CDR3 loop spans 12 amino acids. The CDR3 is CSAKIGNYGYTF. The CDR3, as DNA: TGCAGTGCCAAGATAGGGAACTATGGCTACACCTTC.

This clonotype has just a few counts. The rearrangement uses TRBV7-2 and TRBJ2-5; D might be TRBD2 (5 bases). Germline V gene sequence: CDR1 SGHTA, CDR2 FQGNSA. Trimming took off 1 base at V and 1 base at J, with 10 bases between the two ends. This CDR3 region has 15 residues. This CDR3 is CASSLVGGPQETQYF. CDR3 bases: TGTGCCAGCAGCTTAGTTGGCGGGCCCCAAGAGACCCAGTACTTC.